One sample yielded the 6 T cell receptor beta chains listed below, sequenced in a study of shared clonotypes between healthy human individuals. Method: immunoSEQ multiplex PCR; TCRdb's copy keeps in-frame clones and lacks some. The table includes approximately 1.4 million clones, approximately 98% detected once. Sequenced sample: naive CD4+ T cells sorted from blood. The subset was: CD45RA+ positively selected. These receptors originate from a young man in good health.

The V call is TRBV5-1, the J call TRBJ2-7; 9 bases match TRBD2. This CDR3 has 16 residues. Trimming cost V 0 bases and J 5 bases; bases outside gene matches: 9. Germline lookup yields CDR1 SGHRS and CDR2 YFSETQ. CDR3 in DNA: TGCGCCAGCAGCTTGGCCTGGGGCGGGAGGGCCCACGAGCAGTACTTC. Translated: CASSLAWGGRAHEQYF.

The V call is TRBV28, the J call TRBJ2-7; possibly TRBD1 for D (5 bases). The CDR3 totals 13 residues. V was pared by 7 bases and J by 0 bases, with 10 bases between. The V gene's germline CDR1 is MDHEN and CDR2 SYDVKM. This CDR3 reads CASMGLNSYEQYF. CDR3 DNA: TGTGCCAGCATGGGGCTAAACTCCTACGAGCAGTACTTC.

The chain has TRBV19 and TRBJ2-5; D gene unclear. Trimming took 2 bases from V and 1 from J, leaving 11 bases between them. Germline V gives CDR1 LNHDA, CDR2 SQIVND (reference sequence). The CDR3 consists of 15 residues. This CDR3 is CASSIFGIAQETQYF. The CDR3 DNA sequence: TGTGCCAGTAGTATATTTGGGATCGCCCAAGAGACCCAGTACTTC.

The chain has TRBV5-1 and TRBJ1-2; 7 nucleotides align to TRBD1. Unmatched junction bases numbered 10, after V lost 5 bases and J lost 6 bases. The CDR3 has 14 amino acids. The V gene's germline CDR1 is SGHRS and CDR2 YFSETQ. The CDR3 region has the DNA TGCGCCAGCAGGGCCCTCGGGACAGCTGATGGCTACACCTTC. Translated, it gives CASRALGTADGYTF.

This clone was picked up one time. Other DNA sequences in the sample encode the same CDR3. The J gene is TRBJ2-2, the V gene TRBV28, with D hard to call. Germline V gene lookup returns CDR1 MDHEN and CDR2 SYDVKM. V was pared by 4 bases and J by 8 bases, with 8 bases between. The CDR3 is made up of 12 amino acids. The CDR3 DNA reads as TGTGCCAGCAGTTCCCCTCCAGGGGAGCTGTTTTTT. Translated: CASSSPPGELFF.

V and J are TRBV7-9 and TRBJ2-5; no clear D gene. The CDR3 has 14 residues. CDR1 is SEHNR, CDR2 FQNEAQ, per germline (reference sequence). V lost 5 bases and J lost 0, with 10 bases in between. The CDR3 is CASSRTEYQETQYF. The CDR3 nucleotides are TGTGCCAGCAGCCGGACCGAATACCAAGAGACCCAGTACTTC.